These T cell receptor beta chains were read from a single sample in a study of blood T cell repertoires in COVID-19. Some clones are missing from TCRdb's copy, which holds only in-frame ones; the method was immunoSEQ multiplex PCR. Of under 200,000 clones listed, about 85% are singletons. The sequenced sample was peripheral blood. The receptors here all came from a man between 60 and 75 years old with active or convalescent COVID-19. Each CDR3 is given with its conserved first and last residue. The order of the fields is V gene, D gene, clone size, J gene, CDR3 DNA, CDR3 protein. A D gene is named only where the DNA matches it firmly. Expanded clones get a size class; other rows say once, few or many, or leave the size out.

V: TRBV5-6
D: TRBD1
size: .
J: TRBJ1-1
DNA: TGTGCCAGCAGCTTTGGGACAGGGGGTTTGGACACTGAAGCTTTCTTT
CDR3: CASSFGTGGLDTEAFF

V: TRBV4-1
D: TRBD2
size: .
J: TRBJ2-3
DNA: TGCGCCAGCAGCCAAGTATTGGCTAGTTTGGGGAGGGGATACACAGATACGCAGTATTTT
CDR3: CASSQVLASLGRGYTDTQYF

V: TRBV6-6
D: .
size: .
J: TRBJ1-2
DNA: TGTGCCAGCAGCTCCGGCGTGGGCAGCAACTATGGCTACACCTTC
CDR3: CASSSGVGSNYGYTF

V: TRBV19
D: .
size: .
J: TRBJ1-2
DNA: TGTGCCAGTAGTATAGGGAGATATGGCTACACCTTC
CDR3: CASSIGRYGYTF

V: TRBV29-1
D: .
size: few
J: TRBJ1-2
DNA: TGCAGCGTTGAATCGGCCCAGGAGGATGGCTACACCTTC
CDR3: CSVESAQEDGYTF

V: TRBV24-1
D: TRBD2
size: .
J: TRBJ2-3
DNA: TGTGCCACCAGTGCAGCGGGGGGCATGTATACGCAGTATTTT
CDR3: CATSAAGGMYTQYF

V: TRBV2
D: TRBD1
size: .
J: TRBJ2-6
DNA: TGTGCCAGCAGTGGGGACAGGGGAACTGGGGCCAACGTCCTGACTTTC
CDR3: CASSGDRGTGANVLTF

V: TRBV5-4
D: .
size: .
J: TRBJ1-2
DNA: TGTGCCAGCAGCTTGGGACAGGCTAACTATGGCTACACCTTC
CDR3: CASSLGQANYGYTF

V: TRBV5-1
D: TRBD2
size: .
J: TRBJ2-5
DNA: TGCGCCAGCAGCTCCCGAGGGCGGGAGGGGACCCAGTACTTC
CDR3: CASSSRGREGTQYF

V: TRBV10-3
D: TRBD1
size: .
J: TRBJ1-1
DNA: TGTGCCATGGCGACAGGGCGGAACACTGAAGCTTTCTTT
CDR3: CAMATGRNTEAFF

V: TRBV6-2/TRBV6-3
D: TRBD2
size: .
J: TRBJ2-5
DNA: TGTGCCAGCAGTTCCGGACTAGCGGGGGGGCAAGAGACCCAGTACTTC
CDR3: CASSSGLAGGQETQYF

V: TRBV24-1
D: .
size: .
J: TRBJ1-1
DNA: TGTGCCACCAGTGATTTCCGGGGAGTGGCTTTCTTT
CDR3: CATSDFRGVAFF

V: TRBV2
D: .
size: .
J: TRBJ1-2
DNA: TGTGCCAGCAGTTTCGCAGGGGACTATGGCTACACCTTC
CDR3: CASSFAGDYGYTF

V: TRBV7-3
D: TRBD2
size: once
J: TRBJ2-3
DNA: TGTGCCAGCAGCGTTAGCGGGGGTGGAGATACGCAGTATTTT
CDR3: CASSVSGGGDTQYF

V: TRBV11-1
D: .
size: .
J: TRBJ1-6
DNA: TGTGCCAGCAGCTTATGGAGGGAGGGTAATTCACCCCTCCACTTT
CDR3: CASSLWREGNSPLHF

V: TRBV11-2
D: TRBD1
size: .
J: TRBJ2-1
DNA: TGTGCCAGCAGCTCGAGACAGGGCGGTGAGCAGTTCTTC
CDR3: CASSSRQGGEQFF

V: TRBV13
D: .
size: .
J: TRBJ2-3
DNA: TGTGCCAGCAGCATAAGACTAGTAAATAGGGCAGATACGCAGTATTTT
CDR3: CASSIRLVNRADTQYF

V: TRBV11-2
D: .
size: .
J: TRBJ2-3
DNA: TGTGCCAGCAGCCCCCGGGGTGGCACAGATACGCAGTATTTT
CDR3: CASSPRGGTDTQYF

V: TRBV3-1/TRBV3-2
D: .
size: .
J: TRBJ1-2
DNA: TGTGCCAGCAGCCTCCAGGGGTTTGATGGCTACACCTTC
CDR3: CASSLQGFDGYTF

V: TRBV29-1
D: .
size: .
J: TRBJ2-7
DNA: TGCAGCGTTGCCGGGATTGATCGTCCCTACGAGCAGTACTTC
CDR3: CSVAGIDRPYEQYF

V: TRBV7-2
D: .
size: .
J: TRBJ2-2
DNA: TGTGCCAGCAGCTTAGGGCCCGCGGGGATCACCGGGGAGCTGTTTTTT
CDR3: CASSLGPAGITGELFF

V: TRBV19
D: .
size: .
J: TRBJ1-2
DNA: TGTGCCAGTAGTATAGACAGGGGAAACTATGGCTACACCTTC
CDR3: CASSIDRGNYGYTF

V: TRBV6-1
D: TRBD1
size: .
J: TRBJ1-3
DNA: TGTGCCAGCAGGGAAGACAGGGGAGGAAACACCATATATTTT
CDR3: CASREDRGGNTIYF

V: TRBV2
D: TRBD1
size: .
J: TRBJ2-7
DNA: TGTGCCAGCAATAGGGGGCCCGAGGGGGACGAGCAGTACTTC
CDR3: CASNRGPEGDEQYF

V: TRBV6-5
D: TRBD1
size: once
J: TRBJ1-1
DNA: TGTGCCAGCAGTTCATACAGGGGCGCGGACACTGAAGCTTTCTTT
CDR3: CASSSYRGADTEAFF

V: TRBV30
D: .
size: once
J: TRBJ2-7
DNA: TGTGCCTGGAGTGGGGCCAGTCCCTACGAGCAGTACTTC
CDR3: CAWSGASPYEQYF

V: TRBV18
D: .
size: .
J: TRBJ2-6
DNA: TGTGCCAGCTCACCCTCGACAGGCGGCTTGGGCTCTGGGGCCAACGTCCTGACTTTC
CDR3: CASSPSTGGLGSGANVLTF

V: TRBV19
D: TRBD2
size: .
J: TRBJ2-3
DNA: TGTGCCACCAGGACTAGCGGGGGCCGAGATACGCAGTATTTT
CDR3: CATRTSGGRDTQYF

V: TRBV15
D: TRBD1
size: .
J: TRBJ1-1
DNA: TGTGCCACCAGCAGAAGTGCAGGGGGCGGGGGGAACACTGAAGCTTTCTTT
CDR3: CATSRSAGGGGNTEAFF

V: TRBV19
D: TRBD2
size: .
J: TRBJ2-1
DNA: TGTGCCAGTAGTCCGACGAGGGGTCGCGGGGGGGAGCAGTTCTTC
CDR3: CASSPTRGRGGEQFF

V: TRBV6-5
D: .
size: once
J: TRBJ2-1
DNA: TGTGCCAGCCTGAAACCCCAATTCGGGTACAATGAGCAGTTCTTC
CDR3: CASLKPQFGYNEQFF

V: TRBV3-1/TRBV3-2
D: TRBD1
size: .
J: TRBJ1-2
DNA: TGTGCCACCGGGACAGGAGGTGGCGGCTACACCTTC
CDR3: CATGTGGGGYTF

V: TRBV6-5
D: .
size: .
J: TRBJ1-2
DNA: TGTGCCAGCAGTTACTCGCACGAGTTGGATGGCTACACCTTC
CDR3: CASSYSHELDGYTF

V: TRBV3-1/TRBV3-2
D: TRBD1
size: .
J: TRBJ1-2
DNA: TGTGCCAGCAGCCGGGACAGTAACTATGGCTACACCTTC
CDR3: CASSRDSNYGYTF

V: TRBV5-6
D: TRBD1
size: .
J: TRBJ2-2
DNA: TGTGCCAGCAGCTTGGTAGGGACAGGAGATATCCAGGCCGGGGAGCTGTTTTTT
CDR3: CASSLVGTGDIQAGELFF

V: TRBV3-1/TRBV3-2
D: .
size: .
J: TRBJ1-2
DNA: TGTGCCAGCAGCCCTCTAGGGGGGGCCTATGGCTACACCTTC
CDR3: CASSPLGGAYGYTF

V: TRBV6-6
D: TRBD2
size: .
J: TRBJ2-2
DNA: TGTGCCAGCAGTCGAATACTAGCGGGGGGAACCGGGGAGCTGTTTTTT
CDR3: CASSRILAGGTGELFF

V: TRBV2
D: .
size: .
J: TRBJ2-1
DNA: TGTGCCAGCAGTGAAAGGGGGACGCAGTATACGCGTGGCTCCTACAATGAGCAGTTCTTC
CDR3: CASSERGTQYTRGSYNEQFF

V: TRBV10-3
D: .
size: once
J: TRBJ1-5
DNA: TGTGCCATCAGTGAGTCCGGGGTTCAGCCCCAGCATTTT
CDR3: CAISESGVQPQHF

V: TRBV6-5
D: .
size: once
J: TRBJ2-5
DNA: TGTGCCAGCAGCGGTGGACAGTTGTGGGAGACCCAGTACTTC
CDR3: CASSGGQLWETQYF

V: TRBV7-9
D: .
size: .
J: TRBJ1-6
DNA: TGTGCCAGCGGGGGGACGAATAATTCACCCCTCCACTTT
CDR3: CASGGTNNSPLHF

V: TRBV27
D: TRBD2
size: .
J: TRBJ2-3
DNA: TGTGCCAGCAAACGACTAGCGGGGGCTAGCACAGATACGCAGTATTTT
CDR3: CASKRLAGASTDTQYF

V: TRBV5-5
D: .
size: .
J: TRBJ1-2
DNA: TGTGCCAGCAGCTTGACGGGAAATCTTGGCTACACCTTC
CDR3: CASSLTGNLGYTF

V: TRBV6-6
D: TRBD1
size: .
J: TRBJ1-1
DNA: TGTGCCAGCAGTCGAGGGACAGCGAACACTGAAGCTTTCTTT
CDR3: CASSRGTANTEAFF

V: TRBV10-3
D: TRBD2
size: .
J: TRBJ2-3
DNA: TGTGCCGTTAGCGGGGGGGCAGTTGGCACAGATACGCAGTATTTT
CDR3: CAVSGGAVGTDTQYF

V: TRBV30
D: .
size: once
J: TRBJ2-1
DNA: TGTGCCTGGAGTCTTACTACCTACAATGAGCAGTTCTTC
CDR3: CAWSLTTYNEQFF

V: TRBV29-1
D: .
size: .
J: TRBJ2-5
DNA: TGCAGCGTTGTAAGACAGGTATTAAGAGAGACCCAGTACTTC
CDR3: CSVVRQVLRETQYF

V: TRBV5-4
D: .
size: .
J: TRBJ1-2
DNA: TGTGCCAGCAGCGAGAGGCGGGGGGGCTATGGCTACACCTTC
CDR3: CASSERRGGYGYTF